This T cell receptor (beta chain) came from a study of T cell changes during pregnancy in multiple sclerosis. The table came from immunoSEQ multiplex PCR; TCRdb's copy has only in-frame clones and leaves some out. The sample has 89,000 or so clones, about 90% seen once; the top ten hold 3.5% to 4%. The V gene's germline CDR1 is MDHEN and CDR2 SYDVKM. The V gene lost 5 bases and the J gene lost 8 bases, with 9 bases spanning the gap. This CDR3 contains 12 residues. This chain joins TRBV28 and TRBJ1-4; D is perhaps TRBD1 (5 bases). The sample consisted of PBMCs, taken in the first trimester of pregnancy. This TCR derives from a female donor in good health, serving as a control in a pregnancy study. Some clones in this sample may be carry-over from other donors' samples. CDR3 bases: TGTGCCAGCAGTAAGACAGTGGAAAAACTGTTTTTT. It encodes CASSKTVEKLFF. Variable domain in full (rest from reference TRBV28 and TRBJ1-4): DVKVTQSSRYLVKRTGEKVFLECVQDMDHENMFWYRQDPGLGLRLIYFSYDVKMKEKGDIPEGYSVSREKKERFSLILESASTNQTSMYLCASSKTVEKLFFGSGTQLSVL.